This T cell receptor beta chain was obtained from a study of cytomegalovirus exposure and HLA in healthy donors. Study results and limitations: The study flagged fewer than 200 TCR beta chains as cytomegalovirus-associated.

CDR3 length: 14 residues. The germline V gene has CDR1 LNHDA and CDR2 SQIVND (reference sequence). V lost 2 bases and J lost 5, with 7 bases in between. In the PCR, 60 Vbeta and 13 Jbeta primers were used. Generated by immunoSEQ multiplex PCR, the TCRdb table keeps only in-frame clones and is missing some. The table has some 200,000 clones, 70% seen once. As concerns this clone: What it binds is unknown.

What was sequenced was PBMCs. This chain links TRBV19 with TRBJ1-6; D gene unclear. The receptor's source is a man aged 35 to 55 in good health and CMV-seropositive. This chain's CDR3 is CASSITADNSPLHF. CDR3 bases: TGTGCCAGTAGTATAACAGCGGATAATTCACCCCTCCACTTT.